This T cell receptor (beta chain) was observed in a study of blood T cell repertoires in COVID-19. Study information: Some COVID-19 samples were acute and others convalescent; all came from the United States, Italy and Spain. From T cells, B-cell-depleted T cells, or PBMCs came the material, which was cDNA or gDNA.

CDR3 length equals 14 residues. Germline values: CDR1 ENHRY, CDR2 SYGVKD. Trimming shortened V by 5 bases and J by 8 bases, and 16 bases separated the two germline ends. In the authors' workflow: By means of reference gene primer amplification, nucleated cell counts were estimated. TCRdb's copy holds only in-frame clones and misses some; the assay was immunoSEQ multiplex PCR. Clone size and the V and J calls come from that table; the DNA yielded D and trimming. The repertoire holds a few hundred thousand clones, with 85% to 90% as singletons. The sequence was collected from a man aged 25-45 years with acute or convalescent COVID-19. The chain couples TRBV10-3 to TRBJ2-1, with D possibly being TRBD2 (7 bases). Sequencing input: peripheral blood. CDR3 in DNA: TGTGCCATCAGTTCGACAGGCGGGAGCGATGAGCAGTTCTTC. Translating it yields CAISSTGGSDEQFF.